The clone carrying this T cell receptor (beta chain) was counted once. Per the germline V gene, CDR1 is LGHDT and CDR2 is YNNKEL (reference sequence). CDR3 size: 14 residues. The V end lost 0 bases, the J end lost 5 bases, and 10 bases lay between the germline ends. Per the original methods: Estimates of nucleated cell counts were drawn from the amplification of reference gene primers. Generated by immunoSEQ multiplex PCR, the TCRdb table keeps only in-frame clones and is missing some. V and J calls and clone size are copied from that table; D and trimming were computed from the DNA. Of about 150,000 clones listed, approximately 91% are singletons. The source of the sample is a study of blood T cell repertoires in COVID-19. About the research overall: From T cells, B-cell-depleted T cells, or PBMCs came the material, which was cDNA or gDNA.

This rearrangement joins TRBV3-1 (or the pseudogene TRBV3-2) to TRBJ1-1; D not resolved. The sequencing sample was made of peripheral blood. The TCR sequence derives from a man aged 50-60 years with acute or convalescent COVID-19. CDR3 coding DNA: TGTGCCAGCAGCCAAGATCTTGGAGGGACTGAAGCTTTCTTT. As protein: CASSQDLGGTEAFF.